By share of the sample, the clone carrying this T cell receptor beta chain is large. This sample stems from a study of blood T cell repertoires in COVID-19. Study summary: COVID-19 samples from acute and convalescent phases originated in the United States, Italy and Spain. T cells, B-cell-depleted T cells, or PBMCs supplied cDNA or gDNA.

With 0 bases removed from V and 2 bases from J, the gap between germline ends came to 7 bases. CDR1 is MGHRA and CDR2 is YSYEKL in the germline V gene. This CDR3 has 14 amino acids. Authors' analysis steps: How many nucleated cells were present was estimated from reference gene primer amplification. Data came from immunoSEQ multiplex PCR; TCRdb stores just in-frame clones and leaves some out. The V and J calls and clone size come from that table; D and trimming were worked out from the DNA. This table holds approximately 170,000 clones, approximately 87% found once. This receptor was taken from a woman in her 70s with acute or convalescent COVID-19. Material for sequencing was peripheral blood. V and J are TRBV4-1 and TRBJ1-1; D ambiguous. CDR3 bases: TGCGCCAGCAGCCAAGATGGAGTTAACACTGAAGCTTTCTTT. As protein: CASSQDGVNTEAFF.